Listed below are T cell receptor beta chains from one sample, sequenced in a study of blood T cells in healthy people across ages. MiXCR, run by TCRdb on the 5' RACE reads, gives a single entry per CDR3 protein. The sample lists some 860,000 distinct CDR3 sequences; roughly three fifths were seen once. Sequencing input: blood. The receptors stem from a man between 35 and 55 years old in good health. Each CDR3 is given with its conserved first and last residue. The D gene is left open where the match is weak. Only some rows state a clone size, as once, few, many or a class for expanded clones.

TRBV10-3	TRBD1	NA	TRBJ2-7	TGTGCCATCAACGAAGACAGGGGTCGCGAGCAGTACTTC	CAINEDRGREQYF
TRBV10-3	NA	once	TRBJ1-4	TGTGCCATCAGTGACGGTGAAAATGAAAAACTGTTTTTT	CAISDGENEKLFF
TRBV7-2	TRBD2	NA	TRBJ2-5	TGTGCCAGCAAGATCCGGGGGGGCGCAGAGACCCAGTACTTC	CASKIRGGAETQYF
TRBV29-1	TRBD2	NA	TRBJ2-3	TGCAGCGGAGGACTAGCGGGAGTCGGGACAGATACGCAGTATTTT	CSGGLAGVGTDTQYF
TRBV7-2	NA	NA	TRBJ2-3	TGTGCCAGCAGCGGAAGGCGGGGCACAGATACGCAGTATTTT	CASSGRRGTDTQYF
TRBV3-1	NA	few	TRBJ2-3	TGTGCCAGCAGCCAAGAGCCCGTAGATACGCAGTATTTT	CASSQEPVDTQYF
TRBV7-9	NA	NA	TRBJ2-5	TGTGCCAGCAGCTTAGCGGGACACTCTAAAGAGCAGTACTTC	CASSLAGHSKEQYF
TRBV6-2/TRBV6-3	NA	NA	TRBJ2-1	TGTGCCAGCAGTTACTCGGAGAGGAGGTCCTACAATGAGCAGTTCTTC	CASSYSERRSYNEQFF
TRBV20-1	TRBD2	few	TRBJ2-3	TGCAGTGCTAGAGGTGTTAGCGGGAGTTCAGATACGCAGTATTTT	CSARGVSGSSDTQYF
TRBV7-6	TRBD1	few	TRBJ1-4	TGTGCCAGCAGCTTTACAGGGGGCAGTAATGAAAAACTGTTTTTT	CASSFTGGSNEKLFF
TRBV3-1	NA	NA	TRBJ2-1	TGTGCCAGCAGCCAAGATAACAGAGATGAGCAGTTCTTC	CASSQDNRDEQFF
TRBV7-2	NA	NA	TRBJ2-7	TGTGCCAGCAGCGTTATAAGCTCCTACGAGCAGTACTTC	CASSVISSYEQYF
TRBV6-4	NA	NA	TRBJ2-6	TGTGCCAGCAGTGCTCTGTGGGGGGCCAACGTCCTGACTTTC	CASSALWGANVLTF
TRBV7-9	TRBD1	NA	TRBJ1-2	TGTGCCAGCAGCAAACAGGGGGCGCTCGGGTATGGCTACACCTTC	CASSKQGALGYGYTF
TRBV12-3/TRBV12-4	TRBD1	NA	TRBJ1-5	TGTGCCATCAATAAGGCGGGACAGGGCGATCAGCCCCAGCATTTT	CAINKAGQGDQPQHF
TRBV6-5	TRBD1	NA	TRBJ1-3	TGTGCCAGCACCACAGGACAGGGTGTTTCGCGTATATATTTT	CASTTGQGVSRIYF
TRBV11-3	NA	NA	TRBJ1-2	TGTGCCAGCAGCTGGCTTTCTAGGGCGTACCAAGCTAACTATGGCTACACCTTC	CASSWLSRAYQANYGYTF
TRBV29-1	NA	few	TRBJ2-1	TGCAGCGTTGTTCCCCCCGATAGGCAGTTCTTC	CSVVPPDRQFF
TRBV27	NA	NA	TRBJ2-1	TGTGCCAGCAGTTTTGGGGAGCGAAATGAGCAGTTCTTC	CASSFGERNEQFF
TRBV5-1	TRBD1	few	TRBJ2-3	TGCGCCAGCAGAAGCCCCCCTCCACAGGGGGCAAGAAGGGATACGCAGTATTTT	CASRSPPPQGARRDTQYF
TRBV12-3/TRBV12-4	NA	many	TRBJ1-2	TGTGCCAGCAGCCAGACCAACTATGGCTACACCTTC	CASSQTNYGYTF
TRBV7-6	TRBD2	NA	TRBJ2-7	TGTGCCAGCAGCTTACGGGGGCGGGAGGGCCCTGCCTACGAGCAGTACTTC	CASSLRGREGPAYEQYF
TRBV24-1	NA	NA	TRBJ2-7	TGTGCCACCAGTGAAGGCCCCAGGGGTCTAAGCTCCTACGAGCAGTACTTC	CATSEGPRGLSSYEQYF
TRBV20-1	NA	NA	TRBJ1-2	TGCAGTGCTCCAGGGTTTAGCTATGGCTACACCTTC	CSAPGFSYGYTF
TRBV12-3/TRBV12-4	TRBD1	NA	TRBJ2-3	TGTGCCAGCAGTAACCTCTTCGGGACAGACAGAGATACGCAGTATTTT	CASSNLFGTDRDTQYF
TRBV9	NA	NA	TRBJ2-5	TGTGCCAGCAGCGTAGTGAAGGGGAGGAGGCCCCAAGAGACCCAGTACTTC	CASSVVKGRRPQETQYF
TRBV11-2	NA	NA	TRBJ1-2	TGTGCCAGCAGGGACACTAACTATGGCTACACCTTC	CASRDTNYGYTF
TRBV28	NA	NA	TRBJ2-5	TGTGCCAGCAGTTTTCTCAGGGAGACCCAGTACTTC	CASSFLRETQYF
TRBV7-2	TRBD2	NA	TRBJ2-7	TGTGCCAGCAGCTACCTCGTTGGTAGCGGGAGGGGGAACTCCTACGAGCAGTACTTC	CASSYLVGSGRGNSYEQYF
TRBV29-1	NA	NA	TRBJ1-5	TGCAGCGTTGAAGATCCCCACGGCCTCCGGGGGGCCCAGCATTTT	CSVEDPHGLRGAQHF
TRBV15	NA	NA	TRBJ2-1	TGTGCCACCAGCAGAGATGGGGGAGTTGCGTTCTTC	CATSRDGGVAFF
TRBV6-2/TRBV6-3	NA	few	TRBJ1-2	TGTGCCAGCAGTTTCGTACTTGGAGGCTACACCTTC	CASSFVLGGYTF
TRBV24-1	NA	NA	TRBJ2-5	TGTGCCACCAGTGATTTGCTGGGGGGCGGAATAGAGACCCAGTACTTC	CATSDLLGGGIETQYF
TRBV7-7	NA	few	TRBJ2-5	TGTGCCAGCAGCCAAAACCAAGGGATCCAAGAGACCCAGTACTTC	CASSQNQGIQETQYF
TRBV19	NA	NA	TRBJ1-1	TGTGCCAGTAGTATAGGCCTCCTAACTGAAGCTTTCTTT	CASSIGLLTEAFF
TRBV9	NA	few	TRBJ1-6	TGTGCCAGCAGCGTAACATCTACGGGACTGCATAATTCACCCCTCCACTTT	CASSVTSTGLHNSPLHF
TRBV29-1	NA	few	TRBJ2-7	TGCAGCGTTTGGACTTCCCAATCCACCCAGTACTTC	CSVWTSQSTQYF
TRBV28	NA	NA	TRBJ2-1	TGTGCCAGCAGCAAACAGGGAGCCAAGAATGAGCAGTTCTTC	CASSKQGAKNEQFF
TRBV5-5	NA	NA	TRBJ1-1	TGTGCCAGCAGCTTGAGTTGGAGTGTCACTGAAGCTTTCTTT	CASSLSWSVTEAFF
TRBV7-2	NA	NA	TRBJ2-7	TGTGCCAGCAGCATCCAACTGGGGGAGCAGTACTTC	CASSIQLGEQYF
TRBV6-5	TRBD2	NA	TRBJ2-5	TGTGCCAGCAGTTCCGGGACTAGCGGGAGTACGGACCAAGAGACCCAGTACTTC	CASSSGTSGSTDQETQYF
TRBV5-1	NA	few	TRBJ2-3	TGCGCCAGCAGCTTGACCCCGACTAGGAGCACAGATACGCAGTATTTT	CASSLTPTRSTDTQYF
TRBV6-1	NA	few	TRBJ2-7	TGTGCCAGCAGTGAAGTCGGCCGAGGATCCTACGAGCAGTACTTC	CASSEVGRGSYEQYF
TRBV24-1	TRBD2	NA	TRBJ2-5	TGTGCCACCAAGGAAAGCGGGGGCCACCAAGAAGGGTACTTC	CATKESGGHQEGYF
TRBV20-1	TRBD1	once	TRBJ2-7	TGCAGTGCTAGAGGACAGGGGGACGGATTAAGCGAGCAGTACTTC	CSARGQGDGLSEQYF
TRBV20-1	TRBD1	NA	TRBJ2-5	TGCAGTGCCATGACAGGGACAGAGACCCAGTACTTC	CSAMTGTETQYF
TRBV6-1	NA	NA	TRBJ2-7	TGTGCCAGCAGCCCCCCAAGGAGTAAGAGGGTGTCCTACGAGCAGTACTTC	CASSPPRSKRVSYEQYF
TRBV7-3	NA	few	TRBJ2-1	TGTGCCAGCAGCTTAACAGCCCGCAACAATGAGCAGTTCTTC	CASSLTARNNEQFF
TRBV6-2/TRBV6-3	TRBD2	NA	TRBJ2-1	TGTGCCAGCGGGTTTAGCGGGACCGAGCAGTTCTTC	CASGFSGTEQFF
TRBV6-2/TRBV6-3	TRBD2	NA	TRBJ2-6	TGTGCCAGCAGATTAGCGGGCTACTCTGGGGCCAACGTCCTGACTTTC	CASRLAGYSGANVLTF
TRBV6-6	TRBD2	few	TRBJ2-7	TGTGCCAGCAGCCCCAAGGCGGGGGTCGAGCAGTACTTC	CASSPKAGVEQYF
TRBV15	NA	NA	TRBJ2-1	TGTGCCACCAGCAGAGATCTGATTGAGACCCAGTTCTTC	CATSRDLIETQFF
TRBV12-3/TRBV12-4	NA	few	TRBJ2-1	TGTGCCAGCCGGGGGCCGTTCGAGCAGTTCTTC	CASRGPFEQFF
TRBV20-1	NA	many	TRBJ2-1	TGCAGTGCTAGACTAGTATTTGAGCAGTTCTTC	CSARLVFEQFF
TRBV2	NA	NA	TRBJ1-1	TGTGCCAGCACCTCACCGGGGACCCACACTGAAGCTTTCTTT	CASTSPGTHTEAFF
TRBV29-1	TRBD2	NA	TRBJ2-1	TGCAGCGTTTCCCCCGGGACTATGTACAATGAGCAGTTCTTC	CSVSPGTMYNEQFF
TRBV6-5	NA	NA	TRBJ2-1	TGTGCCAGCACACAAAGCGTACACAATGAGCAGTTCTTC	CASTQSVHNEQFF
TRBV18	NA	few	TRBJ2-1	TGTGCCAGCTCACCACCGGGGGGTATCTACAATGAGCAGTTCTTC	CASSPPGGIYNEQFF
TRBV27	NA	few	TRBJ2-3	TGTGCCACCAGAACTAGTGACAAGGATACGCAGTATTTT	CATRTSDKDTQYF
TRBV5-5	NA	NA	TRBJ2-1	TGTGCCAGCAGTTTGGACATTTATGAGCAGTTCTTC	CASSLDIYEQFF